What follows describes a single T cell receptor (beta chain). Methods used by the authors: By means of reference gene primer amplification, nucleated cell counts were estimated. The repertoire was sequenced with immunoSEQ multiplex PCR; TCRdb's copy has only in-frame clones and lacks some. Clonal size and the V and J genes are those of that table, whereas D and trimming came from the DNA. The sample lists more than 95,000 clones; approximately 80% were seen once. This specimen comes from a study of blood T cell repertoires in COVID-19. Study-level information: Acute-phase and convalescent COVID-19 samples originated in the United States, Italy and Spain. In each case, the material was cDNA or gDNA derived from T cells, B-cell-depleted T cells, or PBMCs.

The sequencing sample was made of peripheral blood. This sequence originates from a human donor in a cohort sampled during active COVID-19.

The CDR3 DNA follows: TGTGCCAGCAGCGTAGCTCACGGGGCTGGGGCCAACGTCCTGACTTTC. This translates into CASSVAHGAGANVLTF. The V gene is TRBV9, the J gene TRBJ2-6; possible D gene TRBD2, 5 bases. CDR3 length: 16 residues. The V gene lost 0 bases and the J gene lost 2 bases, with 9 bases spanning the gap. Germline CDR1 and CDR2: SGDLS and YYNGEE.